This is a list of T cell receptor beta chains from one sample in a study of shared clonotypes between healthy human individuals. TCRdb's table, derived via immunoSEQ multiplex PCR, lists solely in-frame clones and lacks some. Among about 1 million clones listed, approximately 72% were seen once. Sequencing input: memory CD4+ T cells sorted from blood. The receptors shown here come from a man younger than 35 in good health. Both conserved end residues are part of each CDR3. A D gene is named only where the DNA matches it firmly. Only some rows state a clone size, as once, few, many or a class for expanded clones.

d_call: -; clone_size: -; v_call: TRBV29-1; j_call: TRBJ1-1; cdr3_nt: TGCAGCGGTGACCGGGGCACTGAAGCTTTCTTT; cdr3_aa: CSGDRGTEAFF
d_call: -; clone_size: few; v_call: TRBV5-1; j_call: TRBJ1-5; cdr3_nt: TGCGCCAGCAGCTTGGCGGGGATGAGCAATCAGCCCCAGCATTTT; cdr3_aa: CASSLAGMSNQPQHF
d_call: -; clone_size: -; v_call: TRBV6-6; j_call: TRBJ2-3; cdr3_nt: TGTGCCAGCAGTTACTCTTCGGGGGGCCGAGGAGATACGCAGTATTTT; cdr3_aa: CASSYSSGGRGDTQYF
d_call: -; clone_size: few; v_call: TRBV2; j_call: TRBJ1-1; cdr3_nt: TGTGCCAGCAGTAAAGGGACAAATGAAGCTTTCTTT; cdr3_aa: CASSKGTNEAFF
d_call: -; clone_size: -; v_call: TRBV19; j_call: TRBJ1-1; cdr3_nt: TGTGCCAGTAGTACTAGAGCGGGTGAAGCTTTCTTT; cdr3_aa: CASSTRAGEAFF
d_call: -; clone_size: -; v_call: TRBV6-5; j_call: TRBJ1-5; cdr3_nt: TGTGCCAGCAGTTACCTGGGGCCGGGTCAGCCCCAGCATTTT; cdr3_aa: CASSYLGPGQPQHF
d_call: -; clone_size: -; v_call: TRBV5-1; j_call: TRBJ2-5; cdr3_nt: TGCGCCAGCAGCTTCGGGCTGGGGGAGACCCAGTACTTC; cdr3_aa: CASSFGLGETQYF
d_call: TRBD1; clone_size: -; v_call: TRBV2; j_call: TRBJ2-1; cdr3_nt: TGTGCCAGCAGTTCGGCGGGACAGGGCGTTCGGGAGCAGTTCTTC; cdr3_aa: CASSSAGQGVREQFF
d_call: -; clone_size: -; v_call: TRBV18; j_call: TRBJ2-5; cdr3_nt: TGTGCCAGCTCACCAAGGGACGGCGAGACCCAGTACTTC; cdr3_aa: CASSPRDGETQYF
d_call: -; clone_size: -; v_call: TRBV7-2; j_call: TRBJ2-3; cdr3_nt: TGTGCCAGCAGTCGGACCCGCGGAGGCACAGATACGCAGTATTTT; cdr3_aa: CASSRTRGGTDTQYF
d_call: -; clone_size: -; v_call: TRBV2; j_call: TRBJ2-3; cdr3_nt: TGTGCCAGCAGTGAGGGTCCAACCCCTAGCACAGATACGCAGTATTTT; cdr3_aa: CASSEGPTPSTDTQYF
d_call: -; clone_size: many; v_call: TRBV27; j_call: TRBJ1-2; cdr3_nt: TGTGCCAGCAAGGCCGGGGCAGGTAGTTATGGCTACACCTTC; cdr3_aa: CASKAGAGSYGYTF
d_call: -; clone_size: once; v_call: TRBV5-4; j_call: TRBJ2-6; cdr3_nt: TGTGCCAGCCGACATGGGGGATCTGGGGCCAACGTCCTGACTTTC; cdr3_aa: CASRHGGSGANVLTF
d_call: -; clone_size: -; v_call: TRBV4-1; j_call: TRBJ1-5; cdr3_nt: TGCGCCAGCAGCGTCCGAGGGCCGCACAATCAGCCCCAGCATTTT; cdr3_aa: CASSVRGPHNQPQHF
d_call: -; clone_size: many; v_call: TRBV7-9; j_call: TRBJ2-5; cdr3_nt: TGTGCCAGCAGCTTAGTCCTAGAGACCCAGTACTTC; cdr3_aa: CASSLVLETQYF
d_call: -; clone_size: -; v_call: TRBV10-3; j_call: TRBJ1-1; cdr3_nt: TGTGCCATCAGCGCAGGAACTGAAGCTTTCTTT; cdr3_aa: CAISAGTEAFF
d_call: -; clone_size: -; v_call: TRBV11-3; j_call: TRBJ2-1; cdr3_nt: TGTGCCAGCAGCTTAGATTCGGCTAGAGGAGACAATGAGCAGTTCTTC; cdr3_aa: CASSLDSARGDNEQFF
d_call: TRBD1; clone_size: many; v_call: TRBV6-1; j_call: TRBJ1-1; cdr3_nt: TGTGCCAGCAGCTCCTCCGGGACAGCATTTAGAGCTTTCTTT; cdr3_aa: CASSSSGTAFRAFF
d_call: -; clone_size: -; v_call: TRBV29-1; j_call: TRBJ1-2; cdr3_nt: TGCAGCGTTGAAGAGGGAGCTAACTATGGCTACACCTTC; cdr3_aa: CSVEEGANYGYTF
d_call: -; clone_size: -; v_call: TRBV21-1; j_call: TRBJ1-4; cdr3_nt: TGTGCCAGCAGTTCCGGGACTGGGAATGAAAAACTGTTTTTT; cdr3_aa: CASSSGTGNEKLFF
d_call: -; clone_size: -; v_call: TRBV2; j_call: TRBJ2-5; cdr3_nt: TGTGCCAGCAGAAGAGGGAACCAAGAGACCCAGTACTTC; cdr3_aa: CASRRGNQETQYF
d_call: -; clone_size: -; v_call: TRBV27; j_call: TRBJ2-1; cdr3_nt: TGTGCCAGCAGTCGACCTCCCTACAATGAGCAGTTCTTC; cdr3_aa: CASSRPPYNEQFF
d_call: -; clone_size: -; v_call: TRBV2; j_call: TRBJ1-1; cdr3_nt: TGTGCCAGCAGTGTAGGTCCGACTGAAGCTTTCTTT; cdr3_aa: CASSVGPTEAFF
d_call: -; clone_size: -; v_call: TRBV5-1; j_call: TRBJ2-2; cdr3_nt: TGCGCCAGCAGCCTCCGGGACGCTAACACCGGGGAGCTGTTTTTT; cdr3_aa: CASSLRDANTGELFF
d_call: TRBD2; clone_size: -; v_call: TRBV4-2; j_call: TRBJ2-5; cdr3_nt: TGTGCCAGCAGTCCGGCCATCGGGGGGTCCCAAGAGACCCAGTACTTC; cdr3_aa: CASSPAIGGSQETQYF
d_call: TRBD1; clone_size: -; v_call: TRBV5-1; j_call: TRBJ1-2; cdr3_nt: TGCGCCAGCAGCTTGGCTCAGACCAGGGGGCAAGATGGCTACACCTTC; cdr3_aa: CASSLAQTRGQDGYTF
d_call: -; clone_size: -; v_call: TRBV7-6; j_call: TRBJ2-7; cdr3_nt: TGTGCCAGCAGCTTAGATTCCGCAGGGAACGAGCAGTACTTC; cdr3_aa: CASSLDSAGNEQYF
d_call: TRBD1; clone_size: -; v_call: TRBV29-1; j_call: TRBJ2-7; cdr3_nt: TGCAGCGTTGCGGGACAGGGGATTAGCGAGCAGTACTTC; cdr3_aa: CSVAGQGISEQYF
d_call: -; clone_size: few; v_call: TRBV14; j_call: TRBJ1-2; cdr3_nt: TGTGCCAGCAGCCAAGAGGGCGGGTATAGTGGTGGCTACACCTTC; cdr3_aa: CASSQEGGYSGGYTF
d_call: TRBD2; clone_size: -; v_call: TRBV28; j_call: TRBJ2-3; cdr3_nt: TGTGCCAGCAGTTTAGGACTAGCGGGGGGGCTGGCAGATACGCAGTATTTT; cdr3_aa: CASSLGLAGGLADTQYF
d_call: TRBD2; clone_size: -; v_call: TRBV5-4; j_call: TRBJ2-5; cdr3_nt: TGTGCCAGCAGCTTGAGACTAGCGGGAGATGAGACCCAGTACTTC; cdr3_aa: CASSLRLAGDETQYF
d_call: TRBD2; clone_size: few; v_call: TRBV19; j_call: TRBJ2-3; cdr3_nt: TGTGCCAGTAGTATACGCGGGGGGGCCGGTGATACGCAGTATTTT; cdr3_aa: CASSIRGGAGDTQYF
d_call: TRBD2; clone_size: -; v_call: TRBV5-4; j_call: TRBJ2-5; cdr3_nt: TGTGCCAGCAGCTTCGGTAGACTAGCGGGAGGGAGAGGAGAGACCCAGTACTTC; cdr3_aa: CASSFGRLAGGRGETQYF
d_call: TRBD2; clone_size: -; v_call: TRBV6-1; j_call: TRBJ2-4; cdr3_nt: TGTGCCAGCAGCCACGATGTGGGAGGGTACATTCAGTACTTC; cdr3_aa: CASSHDVGGYIQYF
d_call: -; clone_size: -; v_call: TRBV19; j_call: TRBJ2-3; cdr3_nt: TGTGCCAGTAGTACTAGTCCCCCAGGGAATACGCAGTATTTT; cdr3_aa: CASSTSPPGNTQYF
d_call: -; clone_size: -; v_call: TRBV30; j_call: TRBJ2-5; cdr3_nt: TGTGCCTGGAGCTCTGGCGAGACCCAGTACTTC; cdr3_aa: CAWSSGETQYF
d_call: TRBD2; clone_size: once; v_call: TRBV7-8; j_call: TRBJ2-5; cdr3_nt: TGTGCCAGCAGCTTACCGGGACTAGCGGGAGGAGAGACCCAGTACTTC; cdr3_aa: CASSLPGLAGGETQYF
d_call: -; clone_size: -; v_call: TRBV9; j_call: TRBJ2-3; cdr3_nt: TGTGCCAGCAGCGTAGGTGGAGGCGGGGCTAGCACAGATACGCAGTATTTT; cdr3_aa: CASSVGGGGASTDTQYF
d_call: -; clone_size: -; v_call: TRBV6-5; j_call: TRBJ2-7; cdr3_nt: TGTGCCAGCAGTACGGACTGGCGGTCCTACGAGCAGTACTTC; cdr3_aa: CASSTDWRSYEQYF
d_call: -; clone_size: -; v_call: TRBV11-2; j_call: TRBJ2-1; cdr3_nt: TGTGCCAGCAGCTTAAAGGCGGCAGGGATGGTTGAGCAGTTCTTC; cdr3_aa: CASSLKAAGMVEQFF
d_call: -; clone_size: few; v_call: TRBV30; j_call: TRBJ2-3; cdr3_nt: TGTGCCTGGAGTCCCGACACAGATACGCAGTATTTT; cdr3_aa: CAWSPDTDTQYF
d_call: -; clone_size: -; v_call: TRBV4-3; j_call: TRBJ1-2; cdr3_nt: TGCGCCAGCAGCCAAGACGTACAGGCCTATGGCTACACCTTC; cdr3_aa: CASSQDVQAYGYTF
d_call: -; clone_size: -; v_call: TRBV6-5; j_call: TRBJ1-2; cdr3_nt: TGTGCCAGCAGAGACACGAGGCAGTTTAACTATGGCTACACCTTC; cdr3_aa: CASRDTRQFNYGYTF
d_call: -; clone_size: -; v_call: TRBV4-3; j_call: TRBJ2-3; cdr3_nt: TGCGCCAGCAGCCAAGGAGGGCTGTCGGATACGCAGTATTTT; cdr3_aa: CASSQGGLSDTQYF
d_call: -; clone_size: -; v_call: TRBV6-1; j_call: TRBJ1-1; cdr3_nt: TGTGCCAGCAGTGAAAGGAAAGGTGACACTGAAGCTTTCTTT; cdr3_aa: CASSERKGDTEAFF
d_call: TRBD1; clone_size: -; v_call: TRBV5-1; j_call: TRBJ2-5; cdr3_nt: TGCGCCAGCAGTCAGGCAGGGGGCTTTGTAGAGACCCAGTACTTC; cdr3_aa: CASSQAGGFVETQYF
d_call: -; clone_size: once; v_call: TRBV19; j_call: TRBJ1-2; cdr3_nt: TGTGCCAGTAGTGCGGGGGGCCTTTTACCCTATGGCTACACCTTC; cdr3_aa: CASSAGGLLPYGYTF
d_call: -; clone_size: -; v_call: TRBV28; j_call: TRBJ2-3; cdr3_nt: TGTGCCAGCAGCCCCCGAGAGGGCACAGATACGCAGTATTTT; cdr3_aa: CASSPREGTDTQYF
d_call: -; clone_size: -; v_call: TRBV9; j_call: TRBJ1-2; cdr3_nt: TGTGCCAGCAGCGTAGACGGCAACTATGGCTACACCTTC; cdr3_aa: CASSVDGNYGYTF
d_call: -; clone_size: few; v_call: TRBV18; j_call: TRBJ2-3; cdr3_nt: TGTGCCAGCTCATCCCAAGGCCAGGGTTACACAGATACGCAGTATTTT; cdr3_aa: CASSSQGQGYTDTQYF
d_call: -; clone_size: -; v_call: TRBV11-3; j_call: TRBJ1-2; cdr3_nt: TGTGCCAGCAGCTCGCGGGGGGCAGACCACACCTTC; cdr3_aa: CASSSRGADHTF
d_call: -; clone_size: -; v_call: TRBV18; j_call: TRBJ1-5; cdr3_nt: TGTGCCAGCTCGACAGAAAGTAGCAATCAGCCCCAGCATTTT; cdr3_aa: CASSTESSNQPQHF
d_call: TRBD1; clone_size: -; v_call: TRBV5-8; j_call: TRBJ1-6; cdr3_nt: TGTGCCAGCAGCTTGGGGGACAGAGGATCACCCCTCCACTTT; cdr3_aa: CASSLGDRGSPLHF
d_call: -; clone_size: -; v_call: TRBV7-3; j_call: TRBJ2-2; cdr3_nt: TGTGCCAGCAGCTTGATGGGATACGGGGAGCTGTTTTTT; cdr3_aa: CASSLMGYGELFF
d_call: TRBD1; clone_size: -; v_call: TRBV19; j_call: TRBJ2-1; cdr3_nt: TGTGCCAGTAGTACTTCCGGGACAGGGGGGTCCCACAATGAGCAGTTCTTC; cdr3_aa: CASSTSGTGGSHNEQFF
d_call: -; clone_size: -; v_call: TRBV6-6; j_call: TRBJ2-7; cdr3_nt: TGTGCCAGCGGACGGACAGCTTCCTACGAGCAGTACTTC; cdr3_aa: CASGRTASYEQYF
d_call: -; clone_size: -; v_call: TRBV18; j_call: TRBJ1-1; cdr3_nt: TGTGCCAGCTCACCACTAGCCACAGCTGAAGCTTTCTTT; cdr3_aa: CASSPLATAEAFF
d_call: TRBD1; clone_size: -; v_call: TRBV25-1; j_call: TRBJ1-3; cdr3_nt: TGTGCCAGCAGGGACAGGGGTTCAGGAAACACCATATATTTT; cdr3_aa: CASRDRGSGNTIYF
d_call: -; clone_size: -; v_call: TRBV6-1; j_call: TRBJ2-7; cdr3_nt: TGTGCCAGCAGTGGAGGGGACGAGCAGTACTTC; cdr3_aa: CASSGGDEQYF
d_call: -; clone_size: few; v_call: TRBV19; j_call: TRBJ1-2; cdr3_nt: TGTGCCAGTGCAGACAGCCAAGTCAACTATGGCTACACCTTC; cdr3_aa: CASADSQVNYGYTF